This is a list of T cell receptor beta chains from one sample in a study of human T cells and chemical hapten exposure. TCRdb passed the RACE reads through MiXCR, listing each CDR3 protein once. The repertoire includes some 110,000 distinct CDR3 sequences, about 12% of them detected once, and more than 1.3% sits in the top ten. This sample comprised whole blood, obtained in connection with sensitization to the hapten diphenylcyclopropenone (DPC). The source of these receptors is a woman aged 45-65 years with alopecia areata. Some clones in this sample may be carry-over from other donors' samples. Each CDR3 is given with its conserved first and last residue. The D gene is left open where the match is weak. Some rows mark clone size as missing; the rest say once, few, many or name a class of expanded clone.

j_call | cdr3_length | v_call | clone_size | d_call | cdr3_aa | cdr3_nt
TRBJ2-1 | 17 | TRBV18 | many | TRBD2 | CASSPTRTSRNYNEQFF | TGTGCCAGCTCACCAACCAGGACTAGCAGAAACTACAATGAGCAGTTCTTC
TRBJ1-1 | 13 | TRBV5-1 | few | - | CASTTGSDTEAFF | TGCGCCAGCACCACAGGGTCGGACACTGAAGCTTTCTTT
TRBJ2-1 | 15 | TRBV18 | few | TRBD1 | CASSQGQGTYNEQFF | TGTGCCAGCTCACAGGGACAGGGGACCTACAATGAGCAGTTCTTC
TRBJ2-3 | 16 | TRBV11-3 | few | - | CASSLGAGSGTDTQYF | TGTGCCAGCAGCTTAGGGGCAGGATCAGGCACAGATACGCAGTATTTT
TRBJ2-1 | 14 | TRBV28 | - | TRBD1 | CASSFPPQGAEQFF | TGTGCCAGCAGTTTTCCCCCACAGGGGGCAGAGCAGTTCTTC
TRBJ1-1 | 15 | TRBV16 | many | - | CASSRGRQGKTEAFF | TGTGCCAGCAGCCGAGGTAGGCAGGGAAAAACTGAAGCTTTCTTT
TRBJ2-7 | 14 | TRBV20-1 | few | - | CSAKREVARNEQYF | TGCAGTGCTAAGAGGGAGGTCGCTAGGAACGAGCAGTACTTC
TRBJ1-1 | 14 | TRBV6-2/TRBV6-3 | few | - | CASKVSRGLTEAFF | TGTGCCAGCAAGGTCTCGCGGGGCCTCACTGAAGCTTTCTTT
TRBJ1-1 | 15 | TRBV7-9 | - | TRBD1 | CASSYGDRVCTEAFF | TGTGCCAGCAGCTACGGGGACAGGGTTTGCACTGAAGCTTTCTTT
TRBJ2-3 | 16 | TRBV24-1 | few | - | CATSDSSPPGTDTQYF | TGTGCCACCAGTGATTCATCCCCCCCGGGCACAGATACGCAGTATTTT
TRBJ2-1 | 17 | TRBV6-6 | - | TRBD2 | CASSSLLTSGIYNEQFF | TGTGCCAGCAGTTCCCTCCTCACTAGCGGGATTTACAATGAGCAGTTCTTC
TRBJ2-1 | 16 | TRBV7-9 | many | TRBD2 | CASSSHGTSGVGEQFF | TGTGCCAGCAGCTCCCACGGGACTAGCGGGGTGGGTGAGCAGTTCTTC
TRBJ1-1 | 16 | TRBV20-1 | - | TRBD1 | CSAREGTGGRDTEAFF | TGCAGTGCTAGAGAGGGGACAGGGGGCCGTGACACTGAAGCTTTCTTT
TRBJ2-3 | 16 | TRBV20-1 | many | TRBD2 | CSVRTSGRAEGDTQYF | TGCAGTGTCAGGACTAGCGGGAGGGCCGAGGGAGATACGCAGTATTTT
TRBJ1-4 | 15 | TRBV19 | few | TRBD1 | CASTPRGQGGEKLFF | TGTGCCAGTACCCCCAGAGGACAGGGGGGTGAAAAACTGTTTTTT
TRBJ1-1 | 16 | TRBV5-8 | many | TRBD1 | CASSPPGQGVRTEAFF | TGTGCCAGCAGCCCGCCGGGACAGGGCGTGCGGACTGAAGCTTTCTTT
TRBJ1-5 | 14 | TRBV3-1 | - | TRBD1 | CASSQGAGGNLQHF | TGTGCCAGCAGCCAAGGGGCAGGGGGTAACCTGCAGCATTTT